This T cell receptor beta chain is drawn from a study of cytomegalovirus exposure and HLA in healthy donors. Study-level results: Most TCR sequences were seen very rarely across donors, but some public TCRs occurred in many.

PCR primers comprised 60 Vbeta and 13 Jbeta primers. The assay was immunoSEQ multiplex PCR, and TCRdb's table has in-frame clones only and misses some. Here the sample spans about 190,000 clones, approximately 80% being singletons. With regard to this clone: Its antigen remains unknown.

Looked up from germline, CDR1 is SGHRS and CDR2 is YFSETQ. Trimming shortened V by 5 bases and J by 3 bases, and 11 bases separated the two germline ends. The CDR3 is 14 residues long. Sequenced: PBMCs. The rearrangement links TRBV5-1 to TRBJ1-4; tentatively, D is TRBD1 (6 bases). This receptor was taken from a woman aged 25-40 years in good health and CMV-seropositive. In nucleotides, the CDR3 is TGCGCCAGCAGTTCACAGGGTTCTAATGAAAAACTGTTTTTT. Translation gives CASSSQGSNEKLFF.